A single sample gave rise to the 14 T cell receptor beta chains below, sequenced in a study of T-cell reconstitution after alpha-beta-depleted transplantation in children. As it was prepared, the TCRbeta library received unique molecular identifiers. From the PCR reads, TCRdb called clonotypes with MiXCR, one entry per CDR3 protein. The repertoire holds a few hundred thousand distinct CDR3 sequences, with around two fifths as singletons. The source was PBMCs, collected before TCRalphabeta/CD19-depleted stem cell transplant. These receptor sequences come from a girl aged 2 to 9 with aplastic anemia, due to receive a stem cell transplant.

There are a few counts of this clonotype. The chain has TRBV6-1 and TRBJ2-7, with unresolved D. V was clipped by 3 bases and J by 6 bases, with 6 bases between them. Germline values: CDR1 MNHNS, CDR2 SASEGT. This CDR3 comprises 11 residues. Here the CDR3 DNA reads TGTGCCAGCAGTGACATCCGCGAGCAGTACTTC. It encodes CASSDIREQYF.

This clonotype was picked up a small number of times. The chain combines TRBV7-2 with TRBJ2-3; unclear D gene. The CDR3 has 15 amino acids. V lost 5 bases to trimming and J lost 4 bases, with 16 bases between them. The V gene's germline CDR1 is SGHTA and CDR2 FQGNSA. This chain's CDR3 is CASSPVGPGSDTQYF. CDR3 nucleotides: TGTGCCAGCAGCCCCGTTGGCCCGGGTTCAGATACGCAGTATTTT.

In its sample, this clonotype was seen many times. The rearrangement links TRBV12-3 or TRBV12-4 to TRBJ2-1; TRBD2 aligns across 10 bases. Losses at the gene ends were 6 bases for V and 10 bases for J; bases not matched to a gene: 12. The CDR3 length is 15 residues. CDR3 residues: CASSYLASGRYEQFF. CDR3 DNA: TGTGCCAGCAGCTATCTGGCTAGCGGGAGATACGAGCAGTTCTTC.

This clonotype was picked up a small number of times. This chain uses TRBV19 with TRBJ2-1; TRBD2 agrees at 7 bases. Trimming cost V 6 bases and J 6 bases; bases outside gene matches: 17. The CDR3 consists of 17 residues. CDR1 is LNHDA, CDR2 SQIVND, per germline (reference sequence). The CDR3 is CASSAEGGLAHVNEQFF. DNA of the CDR3: TGTGCCAGTAGCGCAGAGGGAGGGCTAGCCCACGTCAATGAGCAGTTCTTC.

This clonotype was observed at least ten times. This chain links TRBV11-2 with TRBJ2-3; tentatively, D is TRBD2 (5 bases). This CDR3 has 16 residues. V was cut by 4 bases and J by 4 bases, with 18 bases left in between. Germline values: CDR1 SGHAT, CDR2 FQNNGV. CDR3 protein: CASSYLTGKLADTQYF. Here the CDR3 DNA reads TGTGCCAGCAGCTACCTAACGGGAAAATTGGCAGATACGCAGTATTTT. Filled out from reference TRBV11-2 and TRBJ2-3, the complete variable domain reads EAGVAQSPRYKIIEKRQSVAFWCNPISGHATLYWYQQILGQGPKLLIQFQNNGVVDDSQLPKDRFSAERLKGVDSTLKIQPAKLEDSAVYLCASSYLTGKLADTQYFGPGTRLTVL.

V is TRBV7-3 and J is TRBJ2-2; 10 bases are a match to TRBD2. CDR3 length equals 16 residues. Germline assignment: CDR1 SGHTA and CDR2 FQGTGA. After removal of 2 bases from V and 7 bases from J, the junction contained 7 bases not matched to a gene. This chain's CDR3 is CASSLQPSGGSGELFF. Written as DNA, the CDR3 is TGTGCCAGCAGCTTACAGCCTAGCGGGGGAAGCGGGGAGCTGTTTTTT.

This chain connects TRBV20-1 to TRBJ2-3; 11 bases are a match to TRBD2. The CDR3 extends over 15 amino acids. From germline, CDR1 is DFQATT and CDR2 SNEGSKA (reference sequence). V shed 3 bases and J 4 bases; nucleotides not matched to a gene: 6. This chain's CDR3 is CSASLLAGGADTQYF. In DNA, the CDR3 is TGCAGTGCTAGTCTGCTAGCGGGAGGCGCAGATACGCAGTATTTT.

This clonotype was counted a few times. The CDR3 region is CASSLPSSGLAGRTGELFF. The CDR3 DNA sequence: TGTGCCAGCAGTTTGCCCTCTAGCGGACTAGCGGGACGCACCGGGGAGCTGTTTTTT. The V gene is TRBV12-3 or TRBV12-4, the J gene TRBJ2-2; 12 bases line up with TRBD2. This CDR3 is 19 amino acids long. Losses at the gene ends were 3 bases for V and 4 bases for J; bases not matched to a gene: 12.

Only one count was recorded for this clonotype. This chain uses TRBV5-1 with TRBJ2-1; TRBD2 agrees at 9 bases. Germline V gene sequence: CDR1 SGHRS, CDR2 YFSETQ. The CDR3 is made up of 19 amino acids. Trimming took 4 bases from V and 8 from J; bases not matched to a gene: 22. The CDR3 protein is CASSQKIAGDGIGIHEQFF. The CDR3 DNA reads TGCGCCAGCAGCCAAAAAATAGCGGGAGATGGTATCGGTATCCATGAGCAGTTCTTC.

CDR3 loop: CASSQGGGTLGAYEQYF. Written as DNA, the CDR3 is TGCGCCAGCAGCCAAGGCGGAGGAACCCTCGGGGCCTACGAGCAGTACTTC. This chain links TRBV4-1 with TRBJ2-7; tentative D call: TRBD2 (5 bases). The V end was cut by 1 base, the J end by 2 bases, with 18 bases between. The CDR3 covers 17 residues. Per the germline V gene, CDR1 is MGHRA and CDR2 is YSYEKL.

This clonotype came up a few times. The genes are TRBV6-2 or TRBV6-3 and TRBJ2-7; weak D call: TRBD2 (5 bases). Per the germline V gene, CDR1 is MNHEY and CDR2 is SVGEGT. The CDR3 is made up of 12 amino acids. The V gene lost 7 bases and the J gene lost 3 bases, with 10 bases spanning the gap. The CDR3 coding sequence is TGTGCCAGCACCGCGGGCAACTACGAGCAGTACTTC. Protein product: CASTAGNYEQYF.

The CDR3 DNA sequence: TGTGCCAGCAGCTTGGACAGGGGGCGGACTGAAGCTTTCTTT. This gives the protein CASSLDRGRTEAFF. The chain combines TRBV7-9 with TRBJ1-1, with 11 bases matching TRBD1. This CDR3 spans 14 amino acids. Germline V CDR1 and CDR2: SEHNR, FQNEAQ (reference sequence). Germline trimming cut 3 bases from V and 5 bases from J; bases unmatched to any gene: 2.

This clonotype appeared many times. V is TRBV20-1 and J is TRBJ2-7, with a tentative D call TRBD1 (5 bases). The CDR3 totals 14 residues. CDR1 DFQATT and CDR2 SNEGSKA come from the germline V gene (reference sequence). The V gene lost 2 bases and the J gene lost 0 bases, with 11 bases spanning the gap. The DNA for the CDR3 is TGCAGTGCTAGATCGACAGAGAGCTCCTACGAGCAGTACTTC. Its translation: CSARSTESSYEQYF.

The sample holds many counts of this clonotype. V usage is TRBV12-3 or TRBV12-4 and J usage is TRBJ2-7, with TRBD1 matching over 8 bases. This CDR3 is built from 17 residues. V was clipped by 7 bases and J by 0 bases; unmatched bases: 14. The CDR3: CASKADRGLGHSYEQYF. The DNA of the CDR3 is TGTGCCAGCAAAGCAGACAGGGGCCTCGGTCACTCCTACGAGCAGTACTTC.